The source of this T cell receptor (beta chain) is a study of technical replicates of blood from several donors. Germline V gene data show CDR1 as SGHDT and CDR2 as YYEEEE. This CDR3 is built from 17 residues. V shed 7 bases and J 1 base; nucleotides not matched to a gene: 13. The table came from immunoSEQ multiplex PCR; TCRdb's copy has only in-frame clones and leaves some out. The sample yields about 56,000 clones, 90% to 95% seen once. The sequenced sample was PBMCs. The source is a human donor in good health. Some clones in this sample may be carry-over from other donors' samples. This chain joins TRBV5-6 and TRBJ2-4; 8 bases line up with TRBD2. CDR3 in amino acids: CASGVERGPSAKNIQYF. CDR3 coding DNA: TGTGCCAGCGGGGTGGAGCGGGGGCCTTCGGCCAAAAACATTCAGTACTTC. The whole variable domain, remainder taken from reference TRBV5-6 and TRBJ2-4, is DAGVTQSPTHLIKTRGQQVTLRCSPKSGHDTVSWYQQALGQGPQFIFQYYEEEERQRGNFPDRFSGHQFPNYSSELNVNALLLGDSALYLCASGVERGPSAKNIQYFGAGTRLSVL.